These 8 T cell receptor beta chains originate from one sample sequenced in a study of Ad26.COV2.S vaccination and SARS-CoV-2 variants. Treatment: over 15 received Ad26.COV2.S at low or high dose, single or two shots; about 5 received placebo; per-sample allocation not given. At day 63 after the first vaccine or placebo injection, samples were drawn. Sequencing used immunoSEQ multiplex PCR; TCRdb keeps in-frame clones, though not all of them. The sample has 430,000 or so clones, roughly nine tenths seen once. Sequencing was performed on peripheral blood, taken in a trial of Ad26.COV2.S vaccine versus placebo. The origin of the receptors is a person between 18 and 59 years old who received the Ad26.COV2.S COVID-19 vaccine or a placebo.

CDR3 coding DNA: TGTGCCAGCAGCATAACTGACATGGCTGAAGCTTTCTTT. Amino acids: CASSITDMAEAFF. The rearrangement uses TRBV7-8 and TRBJ1-1; D remains ambiguous. The CDR3 is 13 residues long. Germline V gives CDR1 SGHVS, CDR2 FQNEAQ. Trimming left V 5 bases short and J 6 bases short, with 13 bases between. The variable domain in full, completed from reference TRBV7-8 and TRBJ1-1, reads GAGVSQSPRYKVAKRGQDVALRCDPISGHVSLFWYQQALGQGPEFLTYFQNEAQLDKSGLPSDRFFAERPEGSVSTLKIQRTQQEDSAVYLCASSITDMAEAFFGQGTRLTVV.

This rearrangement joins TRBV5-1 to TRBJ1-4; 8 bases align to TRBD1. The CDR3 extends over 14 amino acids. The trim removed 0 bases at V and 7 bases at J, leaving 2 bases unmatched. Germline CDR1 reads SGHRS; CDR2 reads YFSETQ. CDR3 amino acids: CASSLDRGSEKLFF. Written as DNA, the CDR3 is TGCGCCAGCAGCTTGGACAGGGGGTCTGAAAAACTGTTTTTT.

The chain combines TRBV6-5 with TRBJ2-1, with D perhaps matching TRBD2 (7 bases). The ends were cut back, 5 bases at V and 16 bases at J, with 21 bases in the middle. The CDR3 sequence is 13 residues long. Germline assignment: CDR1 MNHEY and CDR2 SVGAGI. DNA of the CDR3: TGTGCCAGCAGTCCACACAGGGAGGGCGCCGGTTTCTTC. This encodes CASSPHREGAGFF.

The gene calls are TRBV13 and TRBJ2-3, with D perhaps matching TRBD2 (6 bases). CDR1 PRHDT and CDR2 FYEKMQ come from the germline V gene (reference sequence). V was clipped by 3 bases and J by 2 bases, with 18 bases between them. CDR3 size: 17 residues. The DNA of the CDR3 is TGTGCCAGCAGCTTGGCGGGGATGGGTCTGACCACAGATACGCAGTATTTT. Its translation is CASSLAGMGLTTDTQYF.

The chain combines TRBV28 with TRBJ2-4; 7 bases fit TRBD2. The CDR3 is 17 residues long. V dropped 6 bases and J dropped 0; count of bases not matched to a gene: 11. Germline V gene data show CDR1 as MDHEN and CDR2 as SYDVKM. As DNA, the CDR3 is TGTGCCAGCAGGACTTCGGGGGGATTGCTAGCCAAAAACATTCAGTACTTC. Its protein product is CASRTSGGLLAKNIQYF.

CDR3 nucleotide sequence: TGTGCCAGCAGCTTATTAAGGAATTTGCACACTGAAGCTTTCTTT. Translated, it gives CASSLLRNLHTEAFF. The V gene is TRBV11-2, the J gene TRBJ1-1; no definite D call. Germline loops: CDR1 SGHAT, CDR2 FQNNGV. V gave up 2 bases and J gave up 3 bases, with 13 bases separating them. CDR3 length: 15 residues.

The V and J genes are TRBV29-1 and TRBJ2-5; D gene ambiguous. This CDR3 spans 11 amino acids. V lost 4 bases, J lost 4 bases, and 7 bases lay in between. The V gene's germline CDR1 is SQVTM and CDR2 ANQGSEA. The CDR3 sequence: CSVGMTETQYF. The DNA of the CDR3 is TGCAGCGTTGGGATGACAGAGACCCAGTACTTC.

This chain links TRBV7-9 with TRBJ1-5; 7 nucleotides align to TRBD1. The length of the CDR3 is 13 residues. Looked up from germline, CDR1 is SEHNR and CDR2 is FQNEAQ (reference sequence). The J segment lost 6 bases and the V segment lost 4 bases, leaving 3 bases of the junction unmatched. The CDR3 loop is CASSSDRIQPQHF. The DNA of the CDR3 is TGTGCCAGCAGCTCGGACAGGATTCAGCCCCAGCATTTT.